One T cell receptor beta chain is described in this entry. Its antigen is not known. The data belong to a study of human T cells and chemical hapten exposure. Individual cDNA molecules each carried unique molecular identifiers attached by the library. TCRdb recomputed calls from the RACE reads with MiXCR, one row per CDR3 protein. The data hold roughly 180,000 distinct CDR3 sequences, with approximately 15% observed a single time. Points from the study as a whole: Counts of TCRs above 1 in 1000 frequency stayed unchanged with DPC sensitization.

Trimming removed 7 bases from V and 6 bases from J, with 10 bases in between. Germline V CDR1 and CDR2: MNHEY, SVGEGT. The CDR3 length is 13 residues. Documented time point: patch test 1, 2 weeks after DPC sensitization. As to treatment: therapeutic diphenylcyclopropenone sensitization with weekly scalp DPC. Each patch test followed a blood draw. V usage is TRBV6-2 or TRBV6-3 and J usage is TRBJ1-6; unclear D gene. The sample consisted of whole blood, taken in connection with sensitization to the hapten diphenylcyclopropenone (DPC). The TCR comes from a woman aged 25-40 years with alopecia areata. Some clones in this sample may be carry-over from other donors' samples. The CDR3: CASKGSGNSPLHF. CDR3 DNA: TGTGCCAGCAAAGGGAGTGGTAATTCACCCCTCCACTTT.